This passage covers 5 T cell receptor beta chains from one sample sequenced in a study of T cells after posttransplantation cyclophosphamide. The protocol was immunoSEQ multiplex PCR, while the TCRdb copy is restricted to in-frame clones and leaves out a portion. In total the sample includes tens of thousands of clones, none of them seen once. Sequenced material: PBMCs. These receptors were obtained from a woman aged 50 to 60 in good health and a related stem cell transplant donor.

This clone was observed a few times. The V and J genes are TRBV5-1 and TRBJ2-2, with 10 nucleotides matching TRBD2. The CDR3 is 18 residues long. Germline values: CDR1 SGHRS, CDR2 YFSETQ. The J segment lost 4 bases and the V segment lost 1 base, leaving 10 bases of the junction unmatched. DNA of the CDR3: TGCGCCAGCAGCTTGCAGCCGGGAGTAGCGGGAGGCACCGGGGAGCTGTTTTTT. It is translated as CASSLQPGVAGGTGELFF.

The chain couples TRBV7-2 to TRBJ2-7; TRBD1 matches at 8 bases. This CDR3 is built from 16 residues. With V trimmed by 5 bases and J by 1 base, 10 bases remained unmatched. Germline V gives CDR1 SGHTA, CDR2 FQGNSA. The DNA for the CDR3 is TGTGCCAGCAGCGCACGGACAGGGCATTCTTCCTACGAGCAGTACTTC. Encoded protein: CASSARTGHSSYEQYF.

This clone was picked up many times. The chain carries TRBV7-3 and TRBJ1-1; D gene uncertain. Germline V gives CDR1 SGHTA, CDR2 FQGTGA. Trimming shortened V by 8 bases and J by 5 bases, and 15 bases separated the two germline ends. The CDR3 totals 13 residues. The DNA for the CDR3 is TGTGCCAGCGCTAAGGTGGGCTATACTGAAGCTTTCTTT. The encoded protein is CASAKVGYTEAFF. The variable domain in full, completed from reference TRBV7-3 and TRBJ1-1, reads GAGVSQTPSNKVTEKGKYVELRCDPISGHTALYWYRQSLGQGPEFLIYFQGTGAADDSGLPNDRFFAVRPEGSVSTLKIQRTERGDSAVYLCASAKVGYTEAFFGQGTRLTVV.

The rearrangement uses TRBV12-3 or TRBV12-4 and TRBJ2-6; TRBD2 matches at 14 bases. The CDR3 extends over 20 amino acids. The ends lost 7 bases at V and 2 bases at J; junction bases unmatched: 13. For the CDR3, the DNA is TGTGCCAGCATTGGTCAAAGCGGGACTAGCGGGAGAACTGGGGCCAACGTCCTGACTTTC. This sequence encodes CASIGQSGTSGRTGANVLTF.

This clone has at least ten counts. CDR3 loop: CASSVDRVPGYGYTF. The CDR3 DNA sequence: TGTGCCAGCAGCGTAGACAGGGTCCCAGGGTATGGCTACACCTTC. V usage is TRBV9 and J usage is TRBJ1-2; D is possibly TRBD1 (6 bases). The CDR3 extends over 15 amino acids. V was trimmed by 0 bases and J by 5 bases, leaving 14 bases between them. CDR1 is SGDLS and CDR2 is YYNGEE in the germline V gene.